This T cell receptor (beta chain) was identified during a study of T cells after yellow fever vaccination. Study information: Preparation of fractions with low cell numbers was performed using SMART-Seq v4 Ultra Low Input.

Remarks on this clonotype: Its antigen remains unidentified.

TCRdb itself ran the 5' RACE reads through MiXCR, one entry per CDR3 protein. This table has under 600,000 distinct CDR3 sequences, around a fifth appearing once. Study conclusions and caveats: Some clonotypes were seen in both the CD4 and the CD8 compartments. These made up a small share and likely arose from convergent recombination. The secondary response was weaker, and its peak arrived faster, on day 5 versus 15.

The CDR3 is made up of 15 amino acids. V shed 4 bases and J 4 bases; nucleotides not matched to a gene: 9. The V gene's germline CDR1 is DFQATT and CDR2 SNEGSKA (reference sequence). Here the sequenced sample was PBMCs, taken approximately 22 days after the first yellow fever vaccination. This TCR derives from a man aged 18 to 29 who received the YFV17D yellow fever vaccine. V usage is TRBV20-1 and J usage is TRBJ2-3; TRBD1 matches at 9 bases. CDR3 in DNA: TGCAGTGCTACAACTCCGGGACAGGGCGCAGATACGCAGTATTTT. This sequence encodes CSATTPGQGADTQYF.